A selection of T cell receptor beta chains follows, all from one sample in a study of long-term antiretroviral therapy in people with HIV. This table comes from immunoSEQ multiplex PCR, and its TCRdb copy is limited to in-frame clones, with some not included. The sample contains some 18,000 clones, approximately 79% of which appear only once. The sequenced sample was unsorted PBMCs, obtained at the start of antiretroviral therapy, before treatment. These receptors were obtained from a man in his late teens or twenties with HIV. Both conserved end residues are part of each CDR3. Each record gives: CDR3 protein, CDR3 DNA, J gene, D gene, clone size, V gene. The D gene is left open where the match is weak. The size entry is marked missing in some rows and otherwise reads once, few, many or a size class.

cdr3_aa: CASAPSSYEQYF
cdr3_nt: TGTGCCAGCGCCCCGAGCTCCTACGAGCAGTACTTC
j_call: TRBJ2-7
d_call: NA
clone_size: NA
v_call: TRBV27

cdr3_aa: CASSYREGYGYTF
cdr3_nt: TGTGCCAGCAGTTACAGAGAGGGGTATGGCTACACCTTC
j_call: TRBJ1-2
d_call: NA
clone_size: NA
v_call: TRBV6-5

cdr3_aa: CASRNTGLTEAFF
cdr3_nt: TGTGCCAGCAGGAACACAGGTCTCACTGAAGCTTTCTTT
j_call: TRBJ1-1
d_call: NA
clone_size: NA
v_call: TRBV5-5

cdr3_aa: CASSSLRDSTSGNTIYF
cdr3_nt: TGTGCCAGCAGCTCTCTCCGGGACAGCACCTCTGGAAACACCATATATTTT
j_call: TRBJ1-3
d_call: TRBD1
clone_size: NA
v_call: TRBV7-6

cdr3_aa: CASSLGWAPNTEAFF
cdr3_nt: TGTGCCAGCAGCTTAGGGTGGGCCCCGAACACTGAAGCTTTCTTT
j_call: TRBJ1-1
d_call: NA
clone_size: NA
v_call: TRBV7-9

cdr3_aa: CSVEDPLSMGAEAFF
cdr3_nt: TGCAGCGTTGAAGATCCTTTGTCCATGGGGGCTGAAGCTTTCTTT
j_call: TRBJ1-1
d_call: NA
clone_size: NA
v_call: TRBV29-1

cdr3_aa: CASSPRGTTNEKLFF
cdr3_nt: TGTGCCAGCAGCCCAAGAGGTACAACTAATGAAAAACTGTTTTTT
j_call: TRBJ1-4
d_call: NA
clone_size: NA
v_call: TRBV9

cdr3_aa: CASSLGLAGGINEQYF
cdr3_nt: TGTGCCAGCAGTTTAGGCCTAGCGGGAGGGATCAACGAGCAGTACTTC
j_call: TRBJ2-7
d_call: TRBD2
clone_size: NA
v_call: TRBV28

cdr3_aa: CASTASGRPETQYF
cdr3_nt: TGTGCCAGCACGGCTAGCGGGAGGCCAGAGACCCAGTACTTC
j_call: TRBJ2-5
d_call: TRBD2
clone_size: NA
v_call: TRBV28

cdr3_aa: CASNSGGAYNEQFF
cdr3_nt: TGTGCCAGTAATTCAGGGGGGGCCTACAATGAGCAGTTCTTC
j_call: TRBJ2-1
d_call: NA
clone_size: few
v_call: TRBV19

cdr3_aa: CASSLGGTSGTYEQYF
cdr3_nt: TGTGCCAGCAGCTTAGGCGGGACTAGCGGGACCTACGAGCAGTACTTC
j_call: TRBJ2-7
d_call: TRBD2
clone_size: NA
v_call: TRBV7-6

cdr3_aa: CASSLDMTGRAGNTIYF
cdr3_nt: TGTGCCAGCAGCTTGGATATGACAGGGAGGGCCGGAAACACCATATATTTT
j_call: TRBJ1-3
d_call: TRBD1
clone_size: once
v_call: TRBV5-5

cdr3_aa: CASSPLGAGNTIYF
cdr3_nt: TGTGCCAGCAGCCCCCTGGGGGCTGGAAACACCATATATTTT
j_call: TRBJ1-3
d_call: NA
clone_size: NA
v_call: TRBV9

cdr3_aa: CASSELGPSIDEQFF
cdr3_nt: TGTGCCAGCAGTGAATTGGGACCATCTATCGATGAGCAGTTCTTC
j_call: TRBJ2-1
d_call: NA
clone_size: NA
v_call: TRBV9

cdr3_aa: CASSFYMGLGWQFF
cdr3_nt: TGTGCCAGCAGCTTTTATATGGGGCTTGGTTGGCAGTTCTTC
j_call: TRBJ2-1
d_call: NA
clone_size: NA
v_call: TRBV7-9

cdr3_aa: CASSDLAGGDNEQFF
cdr3_nt: TGTGCCAGCAGTGACCTGGCTGGAGGGGACAATGAGCAGTTCTTC
j_call: TRBJ2-1
d_call: NA
clone_size: medium-sized
v_call: TRBV6-4

cdr3_aa: CASSSYRGHSRETQYF
cdr3_nt: TGTGCCAGTAGCTCATACAGGGGGCATAGTCGGGAGACCCAGTACTTC
j_call: TRBJ2-5
d_call: TRBD1
clone_size: once
v_call: TRBV19